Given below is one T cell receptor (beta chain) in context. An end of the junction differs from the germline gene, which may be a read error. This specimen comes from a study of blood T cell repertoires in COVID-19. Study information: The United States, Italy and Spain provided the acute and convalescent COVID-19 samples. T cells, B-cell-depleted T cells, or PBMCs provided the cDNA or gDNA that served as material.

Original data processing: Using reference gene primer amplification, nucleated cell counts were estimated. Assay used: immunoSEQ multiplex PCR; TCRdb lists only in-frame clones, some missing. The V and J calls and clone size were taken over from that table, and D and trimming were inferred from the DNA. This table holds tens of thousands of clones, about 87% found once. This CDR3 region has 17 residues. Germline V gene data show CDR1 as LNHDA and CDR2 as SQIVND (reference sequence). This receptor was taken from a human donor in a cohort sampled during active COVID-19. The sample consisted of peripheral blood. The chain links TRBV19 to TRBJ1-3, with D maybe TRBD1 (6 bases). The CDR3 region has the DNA TGCGCCAGTAGTATCTGGGGGCCGGGGAGCTCTGGAAACACCATATATTTT. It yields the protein CASSIWGPGSSGNTIYF.